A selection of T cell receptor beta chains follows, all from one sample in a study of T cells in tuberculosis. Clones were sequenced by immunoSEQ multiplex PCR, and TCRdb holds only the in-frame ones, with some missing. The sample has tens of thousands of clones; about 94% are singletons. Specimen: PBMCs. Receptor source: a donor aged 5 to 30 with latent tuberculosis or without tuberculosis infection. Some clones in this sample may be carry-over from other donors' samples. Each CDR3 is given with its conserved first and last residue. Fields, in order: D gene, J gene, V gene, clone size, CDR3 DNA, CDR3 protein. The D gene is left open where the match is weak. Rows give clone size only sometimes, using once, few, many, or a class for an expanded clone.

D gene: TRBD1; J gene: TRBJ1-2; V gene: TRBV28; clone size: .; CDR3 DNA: TGTGCCAGCAGATTATCCGGGACAGACTATGGCTACACCTTC; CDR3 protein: CASRLSGTDYGYTF
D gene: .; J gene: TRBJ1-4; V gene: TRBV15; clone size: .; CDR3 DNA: TGTGCCACCGGCGGCAGGGGATCAACTAATGAAAAACTGTTTTTT; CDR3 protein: CATGGRGSTNEKLFF
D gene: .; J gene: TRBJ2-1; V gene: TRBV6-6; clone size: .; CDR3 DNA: TGTGCCAGCAGTTATTCGAGAGACTACAATGAGCAGTTCTTC; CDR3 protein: CASSYSRDYNEQFF
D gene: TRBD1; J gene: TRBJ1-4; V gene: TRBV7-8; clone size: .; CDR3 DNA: TGTGCCAGCAGCTTAGCGGCAGGGGGTTGGGAAAAACTGTTTTTT; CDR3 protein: CASSLAAGGWEKLFF
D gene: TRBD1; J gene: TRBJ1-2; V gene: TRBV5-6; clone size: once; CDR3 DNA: TGTGCCAGCAGCTTGGATAAGACAGGGCAGATGTCGGTTGGCTACACCTTC; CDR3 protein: CASSLDKTGQMSVGYTF
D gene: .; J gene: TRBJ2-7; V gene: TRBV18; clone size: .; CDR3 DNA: TGTGCCAGCTCACGTGGAGACGGGGGGCCCTACGAGCAGTACTTC; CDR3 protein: CASSRGDGGPYEQYF
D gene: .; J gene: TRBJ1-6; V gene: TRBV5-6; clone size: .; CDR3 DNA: TGTGCCAGCAGCTTGGGACAGGTTAATTCACCCCTCCACTTT; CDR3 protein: CASSLGQVNSPLHF
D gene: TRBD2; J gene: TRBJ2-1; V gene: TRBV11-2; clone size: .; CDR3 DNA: TGTGCCAGCAGCTTACGTCCCGGGGTAGCGGGGGGGATAGACAATGAGCAGTTCTTC; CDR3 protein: CASSLRPGVAGGIDNEQFF
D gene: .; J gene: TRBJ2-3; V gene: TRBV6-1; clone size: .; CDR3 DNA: TGTGCCTTTCAAGGAGGGACGGGGGTAGATACGCAGTATTTT; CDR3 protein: CAFQGGTGVDTQYF
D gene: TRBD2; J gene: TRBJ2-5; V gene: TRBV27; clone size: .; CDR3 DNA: TGTGCCAGCAGTTTAGGGGCGGGGGGAGGCCAAGAGACCCAGTACTTC; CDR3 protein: CASSLGAGGGQETQYF
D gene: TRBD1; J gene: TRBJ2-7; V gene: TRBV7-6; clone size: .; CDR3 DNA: TGTGCCAGCAGCCCAGGGACAGTGATGTCCTACGAGCAGTACTTC; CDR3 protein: CASSPGTVMSYEQYF
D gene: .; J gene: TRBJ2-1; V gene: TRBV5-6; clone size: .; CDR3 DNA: TGTGCCAGCAGCTTCGACAGGATATACAATGAGCAGTTCTTC; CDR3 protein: CASSFDRIYNEQFF
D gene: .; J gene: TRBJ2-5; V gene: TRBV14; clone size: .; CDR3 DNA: TGTGCCAGCAGCCAAGGGGTCTACAGGGGGGGAAGAGAGACCCAGTACTTC; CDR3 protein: CASSQGVYRGGRETQYF
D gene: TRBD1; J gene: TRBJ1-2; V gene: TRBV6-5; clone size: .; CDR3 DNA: TGTGCCAGCAGTCTTAACGGACAGGGGATCTATGGCTACACCTTC; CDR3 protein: CASSLNGQGIYGYTF
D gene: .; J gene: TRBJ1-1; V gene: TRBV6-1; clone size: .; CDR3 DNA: TGTGCCAGCACGGAGTACACTGAAGCTTTCTTT; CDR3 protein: CASTEYTEAFF
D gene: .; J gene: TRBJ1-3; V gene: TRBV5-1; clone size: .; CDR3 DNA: TGCGCCAGCAGCTTGGTGGCAGGGGCGGGTGGAAACACCATATATTTT; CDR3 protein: CASSLVAGAGGNTIYF
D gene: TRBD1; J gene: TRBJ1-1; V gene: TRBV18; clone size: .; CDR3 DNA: TGTGCCAGCTCACCATCGGGACAGACGAACACTGAAGCTTTCTTT; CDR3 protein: CASSPSGQTNTEAFF
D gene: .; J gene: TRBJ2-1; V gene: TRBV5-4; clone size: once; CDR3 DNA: TGTGCCAGTAGCTTTCCCGGAGGGGGCTATGAGCAGTTCTTC; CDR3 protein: CASSFPGGGYEQFF
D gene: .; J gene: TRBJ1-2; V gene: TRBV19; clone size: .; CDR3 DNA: TGTGCCAGTAGTACAATACGGCGGGGATTAATCTATGGCTACACCTTC; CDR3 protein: CASSTIRRGLIYGYTF
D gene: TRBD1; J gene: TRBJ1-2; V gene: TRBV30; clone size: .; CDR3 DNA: TGTGCCTGGAGTGTACAGGGGGCTTACTATGGCTACACCTTC; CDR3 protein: CAWSVQGAYYGYTF
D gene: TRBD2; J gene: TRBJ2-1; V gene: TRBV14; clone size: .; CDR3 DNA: TGTGCCAGCAGCCTCTATGGGGGGGGAAGATGGAATGAGCAGTTCTTC; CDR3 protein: CASSLYGGGRWNEQFF
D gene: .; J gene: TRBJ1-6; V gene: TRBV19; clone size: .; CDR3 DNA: TGTGCCAGTAGTCACGGGTATTCTAGGAGCTCCTATAATTCACCCCTCCACTTT; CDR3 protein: CASSHGYSRSSYNSPLHF
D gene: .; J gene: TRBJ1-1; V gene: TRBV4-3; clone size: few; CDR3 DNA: TGCGCCAGCAGCCAGGAACACAGAACTGAAGCTTTCTTT; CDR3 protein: CASSQEHRTEAFF
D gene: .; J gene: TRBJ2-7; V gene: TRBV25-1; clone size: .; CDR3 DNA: TGTGCCAGCAGTGAATCGCGGGACTCCTACGAGCAGTACTTC; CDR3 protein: CASSESRDSYEQYF
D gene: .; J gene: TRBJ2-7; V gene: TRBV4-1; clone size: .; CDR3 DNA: TGCGCCAGCAGCCAAGATTCCCCGTACGAGCAGTACTTC; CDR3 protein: CASSQDSPYEQYF
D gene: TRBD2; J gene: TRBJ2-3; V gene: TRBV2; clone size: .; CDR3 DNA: TGTGCCAGCAGCGGGGGGGCCGTTTCCGCAGATACGCAGTATTTT; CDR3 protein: CASSGGAVSADTQYF
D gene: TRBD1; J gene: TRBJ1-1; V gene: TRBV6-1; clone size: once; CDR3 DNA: TGTGCCAGCAAGGGGACAGGGTACACTGAAGCTTTCTTT; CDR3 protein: CASKGTGYTEAFF
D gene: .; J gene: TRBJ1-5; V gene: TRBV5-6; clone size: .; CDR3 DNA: TGTGCCAGCAGCGACTCGTATAGCAATCAGCCCCAGCATTTT; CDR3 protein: CASSDSYSNQPQHF
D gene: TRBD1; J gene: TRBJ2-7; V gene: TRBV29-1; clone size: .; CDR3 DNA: TGCAGCGTTGAAGATCGGGTCAGGGGGTACGAGCAGTACTTC; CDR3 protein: CSVEDRVRGYEQYF
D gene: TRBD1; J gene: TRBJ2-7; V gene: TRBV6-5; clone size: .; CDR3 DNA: TGTGCCAGCAGGTCTCTACCGACAGGGTCCTACGAGCAGTACTTC; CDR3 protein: CASRSLPTGSYEQYF
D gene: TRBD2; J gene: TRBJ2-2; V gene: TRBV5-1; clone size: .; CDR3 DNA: TGCGCCAGCAGCACCGGGGGGGCAGGCACCGGGGAGCTGTTTTTT; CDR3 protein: CASSTGGAGTGELFF
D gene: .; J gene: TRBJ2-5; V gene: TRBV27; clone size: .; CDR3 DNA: TGTGCCAGCAGTTTCCTCGCGGGGACAGACCAAGAGACCCAGTACTTC; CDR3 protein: CASSFLAGTDQETQYF
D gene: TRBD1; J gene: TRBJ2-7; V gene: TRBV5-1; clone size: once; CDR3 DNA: TGCGCCAGCAGCTTGGGGCAGGGGGCCACCTACGAGCAGTACTTC; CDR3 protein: CASSLGQGATYEQYF
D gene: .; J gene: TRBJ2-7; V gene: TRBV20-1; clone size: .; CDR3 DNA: TGCAGTGCTAGAGATCAGGTAGAGCAGTACTTC; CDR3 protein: CSARDQVEQYF
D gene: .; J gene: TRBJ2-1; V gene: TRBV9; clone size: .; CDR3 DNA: TGTGCCAGCAGTGGCCAGACAGGGACTTACAATGAGCAGTTCTTC; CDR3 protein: CASSGQTGTYNEQFF
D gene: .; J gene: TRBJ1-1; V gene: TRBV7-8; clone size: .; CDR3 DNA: TGTGCCAGCAGCCCAACTCGGTCCCAAGATGTTGAAGCTTTCTTT; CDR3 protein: CASSPTRSQDVEAFF
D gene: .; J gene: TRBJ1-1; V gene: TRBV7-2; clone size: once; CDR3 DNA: TGTGCCAGCAGCTCGGCTGACGGGGCTGAAGCTTTCTTT; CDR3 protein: CASSSADGAEAFF
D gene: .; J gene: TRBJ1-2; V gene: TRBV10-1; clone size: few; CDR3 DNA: TGCGCCAGCAGTGATGGACAGCTCTATGGCTACACCTTC; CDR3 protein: CASSDGQLYGYTF
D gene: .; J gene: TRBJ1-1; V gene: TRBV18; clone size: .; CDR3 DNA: TGTGCCAGCTCAGTCACAGGGTTGGGGAACACTGAAGCTTTCTTT; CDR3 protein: CASSVTGLGNTEAFF
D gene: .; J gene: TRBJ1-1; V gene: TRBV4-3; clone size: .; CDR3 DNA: TGCGCCAGCAGCCAAAGTGAGACTGTGGGGACTCCGAACACTGAAGCTTTCTTT; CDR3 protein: CASSQSETVGTPNTEAFF
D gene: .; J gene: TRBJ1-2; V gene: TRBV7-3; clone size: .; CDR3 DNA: TGTGCCAGCAGCCACCAAGGACAGATCTATGGCTACACCTTC; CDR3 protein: CASSHQGQIYGYTF
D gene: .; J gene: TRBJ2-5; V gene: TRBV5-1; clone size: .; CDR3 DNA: TGCGCCAGCAGCTTGGACCCTTCCTTAGGGGTGGAGACCCAGTACTTC; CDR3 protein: CASSLDPSLGVETQYF
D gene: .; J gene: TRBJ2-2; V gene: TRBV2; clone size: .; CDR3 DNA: TGTGCCGATCGGGTAGCGCCTCAAGGGGAGCTGTTTTTT; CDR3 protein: CADRVAPQGELFF
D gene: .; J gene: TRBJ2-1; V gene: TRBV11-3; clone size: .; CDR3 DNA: TGTGCCAGCAGCCCCCGCCAGGGTCCGGAAAATGAGCAGTTCTTC; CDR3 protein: CASSPRQGPENEQFF
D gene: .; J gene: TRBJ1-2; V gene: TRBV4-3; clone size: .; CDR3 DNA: TGCGCCAGCAGCCAAGGCCGACAGAGCTATGGCTACACCTTC; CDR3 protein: CASSQGRQSYGYTF
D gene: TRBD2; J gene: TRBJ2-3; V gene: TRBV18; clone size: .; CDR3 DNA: TGTGCCAGCTCACCCGGGGGGGCGCATCCAGATACGCAGTATTTT; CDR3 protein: CASSPGGAHPDTQYF
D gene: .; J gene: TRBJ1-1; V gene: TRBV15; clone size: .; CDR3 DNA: TGTGCCACCAGCGACCGACAGGTGGGGAACACTGAAGCTTTCTTT; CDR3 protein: CATSDRQVGNTEAFF
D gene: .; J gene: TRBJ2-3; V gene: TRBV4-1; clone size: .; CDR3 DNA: TGCGCCAGCAGCCAACTCGGACAGATAAACTACCCACGACCCGATACGCAGTATTTT; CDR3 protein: CASSQLGQINYPRPDTQYF
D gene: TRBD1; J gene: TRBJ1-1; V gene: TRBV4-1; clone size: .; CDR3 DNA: TGCGCCAGCAGCCCAAAACAGGGGAAGACGGCTGAAGCTTTCTTT; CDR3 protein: CASSPKQGKTAEAFF
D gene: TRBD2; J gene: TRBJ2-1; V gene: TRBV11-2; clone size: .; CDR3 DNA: TGTGCCAGCAGCTTAGGGACTAGCGGTTACAATGAGCAGTTCTTC; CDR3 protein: CASSLGTSGYNEQFF